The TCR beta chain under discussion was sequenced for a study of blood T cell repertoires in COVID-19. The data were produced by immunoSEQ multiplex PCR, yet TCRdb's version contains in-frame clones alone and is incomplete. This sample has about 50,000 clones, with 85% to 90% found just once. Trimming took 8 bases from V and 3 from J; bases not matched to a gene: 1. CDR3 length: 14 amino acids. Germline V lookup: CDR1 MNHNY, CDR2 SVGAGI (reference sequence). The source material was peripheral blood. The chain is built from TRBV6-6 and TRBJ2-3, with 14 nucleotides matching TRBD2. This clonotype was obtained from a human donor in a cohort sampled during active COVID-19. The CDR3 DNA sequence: TGTGCCAGCCGGACTAGCGGGGGGACAGATACGCAGTATTTT. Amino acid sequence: CASRTSGGTDTQYF.